This T cell receptor (beta chain) is drawn from a study of shared clonotypes between healthy human individuals. Across the study: The cohort had two women and three men, ages 18 to 49.

TCRdb keeps only in-frame clones here, not all; method: immunoSEQ multiplex PCR. The profile covers about 2.4 million clones, with roughly 93% appearing a single time and roughly 0.39% taken by the ten largest. Study conclusions and caveats: A small donor pool kept down the genetic and exposure-history diversity that was represented.

V shed 0 bases and J 8 bases; nucleotides not matched to a gene: 7. CDR1 SGHRS and CDR2 YFSETQ come from the germline V gene. The CDR3 has 15 amino acids. Note on this clone: The antigen is unknown.

This sequence was found in a young man in good health. Some clones in this sample may be carry-over from other donors' samples. Sequenced sample: naive CD4+ T cells from PBMCs. Indicated subset: CD45RA+ positively selected. The chain employs TRBV5-1 and TRBJ2-1; TRBD2 aligns across 8 bases. This chain's CDR3 is CASSLGASGRYEQFF. DNA of the CDR3: TGCGCCAGCAGCTTGGGTGCTAGCGGGCGCTATGAGCAGTTCTTC.